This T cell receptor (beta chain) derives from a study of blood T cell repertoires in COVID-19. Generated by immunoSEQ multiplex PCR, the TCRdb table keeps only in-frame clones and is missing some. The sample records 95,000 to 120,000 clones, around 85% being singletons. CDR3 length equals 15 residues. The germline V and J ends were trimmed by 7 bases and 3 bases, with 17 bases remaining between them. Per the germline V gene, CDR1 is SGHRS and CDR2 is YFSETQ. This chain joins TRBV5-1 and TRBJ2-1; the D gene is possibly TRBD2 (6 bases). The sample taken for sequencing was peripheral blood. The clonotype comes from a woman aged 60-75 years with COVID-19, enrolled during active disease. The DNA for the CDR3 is TGCGCCAGCGGAGGGTCACGGACCCTCTACAATGAGCAGTTCTTC. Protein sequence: CASGGSRTLYNEQFF.